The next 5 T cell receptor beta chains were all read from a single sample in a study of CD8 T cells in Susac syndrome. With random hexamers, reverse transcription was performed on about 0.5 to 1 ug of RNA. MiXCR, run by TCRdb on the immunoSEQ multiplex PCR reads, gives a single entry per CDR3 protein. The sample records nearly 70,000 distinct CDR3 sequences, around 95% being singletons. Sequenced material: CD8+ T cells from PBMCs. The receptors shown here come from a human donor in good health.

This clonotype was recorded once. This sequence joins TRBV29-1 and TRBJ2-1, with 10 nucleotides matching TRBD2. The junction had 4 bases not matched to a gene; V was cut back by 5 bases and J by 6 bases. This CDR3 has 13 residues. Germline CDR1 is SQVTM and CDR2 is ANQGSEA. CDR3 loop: CSVSGGASNEQFF. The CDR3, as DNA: TGCAGCGTTAGCGGGGGGGCCTCCAATGAGCAGTTCTTC.

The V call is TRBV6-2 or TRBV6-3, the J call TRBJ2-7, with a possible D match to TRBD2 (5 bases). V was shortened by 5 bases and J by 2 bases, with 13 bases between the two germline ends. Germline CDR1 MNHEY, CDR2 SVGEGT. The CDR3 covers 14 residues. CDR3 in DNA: TGTGCCAGCAGTGGTCGGGGAACAGCCTACGAGCAGTACTTC. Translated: CASSGRGTAYEQYF.

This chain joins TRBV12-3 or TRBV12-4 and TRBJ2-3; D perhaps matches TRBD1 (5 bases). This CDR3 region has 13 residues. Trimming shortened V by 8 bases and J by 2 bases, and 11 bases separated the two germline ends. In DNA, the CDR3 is TGTGCCAGCGGCGAAGGGGTCACAGATACGCAGTATTTT. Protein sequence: CASGEGVTDTQYF.

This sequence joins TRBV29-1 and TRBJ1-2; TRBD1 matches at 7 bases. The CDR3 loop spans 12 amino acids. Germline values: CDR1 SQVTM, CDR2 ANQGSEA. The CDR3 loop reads CLGGGEGYGYTF. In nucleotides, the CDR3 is TGCCTTGGAGGGGGCGAAGGATATGGCTACACCTTC.

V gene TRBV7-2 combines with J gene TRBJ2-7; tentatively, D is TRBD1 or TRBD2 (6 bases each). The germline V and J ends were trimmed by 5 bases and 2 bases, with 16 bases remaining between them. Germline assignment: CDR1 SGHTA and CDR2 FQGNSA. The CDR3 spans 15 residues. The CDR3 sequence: CASSGGTLITYEQYF. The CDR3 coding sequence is TGTGCCAGCAGCGGAGGGACACTGATTACCTACGAGCAGTACTTC.